Detailed here is one TCR beta chain. Its antigen is undetermined. Both 60 Vbeta primers and 13 Jbeta primers went into the PCR. Measured with immunoSEQ multiplex PCR; TCRdb has only the in-frame clones, and not every one. The sample holds 140,000 to 150,000 clones, around 72% seen once. The data were obtained in a study of cytomegalovirus exposure and HLA in healthy donors. Whole-study findings and limits: The availability of immune exposure information extended only to CMV serostatus. Three chains linked to CMV were shown in vitro to be specific for CMV antigens.

The length of the CDR3 is 14 residues. J lost 7 bases, V lost 2 bases, and 4 bases had no gene match. Germline values: CDR1 LGHNA, CDR2 YSLEER. The sequenced sample consisted of PBMCs. The chain employs TRBV4-3 and TRBJ2-1, with TRBD1 identical over 8 bases. This receptor was taken from a man aged 35 to 55 in good health and CMV-seronegative. The CDR3 here is CASSQRTGRNEQFF. The CDR3 DNA is TGCGCCAGCAGCCAACGGACAGGGCGGAATGAGCAGTTCTTC.